The 8 T cell receptor beta chains listed next were all sequenced from one sample in a study of control samples from healthy donors and cancer patients. Method: immunoSEQ multiplex PCR; TCRdb's copy keeps in-frame clones and lacks some. The top ten hold less than 20% of the sample, which has fewer than 85,000 clones, roughly 89% seen once. The material sequenced was blood. These receptors all come from a man under 40 in good health.

The chain uses TRBV28 and TRBJ2-3, with D unclear. CDR3 length: 17 amino acids. Germline V gives CDR1 MDHEN, CDR2 SYDVKM. V shed 5 bases and J shed 1 base, with 19 bases lying between them. DNA for the CDR3: TGTGCCAGCAGTCCCGGATCTCTGCGAGGAGGCACAGATACGCAGTATTTT. Protein product: CASSPGSLRGGTDTQYF.

CDR3: CASSEAGTRGSYEQFF. The CDR3 DNA reads as TGTGCCAGCAGCGAAGCCGGGACTAGAGGATCCTATGAGCAGTTCTTC. The V and J genes are TRBV7-2 and TRBJ2-1, with 8 bases identical to TRBD2. The junction had 14 bases not matched to a gene; V was cut back by 5 bases and J by 8 bases. Per the germline V gene, CDR1 is SGHTA and CDR2 is FQGNSA. The CDR3 loop spans 16 amino acids.

The V and J genes are TRBV5-1 and TRBJ1-2, with a tentative D call TRBD1 (6 bases). CDR1 is SGHRS, CDR2 YFSETQ, per germline. CDR3 size: 12 residues. Deletions cut 5 bases from V and 5 bases from J, with 10 bases between. In DNA form, the CDR3 reads TGCGCCAGCAGTTCGGGGGCGTATGGCTACACCTTC. Protein sequence: CASSSGAYGYTF.

A few counts support this clone. The chain has TRBV7-8 and TRBJ1-1, with D perhaps matching TRBD1 (5 bases). Germline CDR1 reads SGHVS; CDR2 reads FQNEAQ. This CDR3 spans 17 amino acids. Trimming cost V 5 bases and J 0 bases, with 19 bases left between them. In DNA, the CDR3 is TGTGCCAGCAGCGCCGGGACGGATTGGGATATGAACACTGAAGCTTTCTTT. It translates to CASSAGTDWDMNTEAFF.

The chain is built from TRBV20-1 and TRBJ2-7, with 7 bases lining up with TRBD1. Germline assignment: CDR1 DFQATT and CDR2 SNEGSKA (reference sequence). The CDR3 extends over 11 amino acids. J was trimmed by 5 bases and V by 6 bases; bases with no gene match: 4. In DNA, the CDR3 is TGCAGTGCGAGGGGGCGGAACGAGCAGTACTTC. Its translation: CSARGRNEQYF.

This chain uses TRBV27 with TRBJ2-7; D remains ambiguous. Trimming shortened V by 2 bases and J by 0 bases, and 14 bases separated the two germline ends. Germline V lookup: CDR1 MNHEY, CDR2 SMNVEV (reference sequence). The CDR3 spans 16 residues. CDR3 nucleotide sequence: TGTGCCAGCAGTTTACGGCCGGGTAAGAACTCCTACGAGCAGTACTTC. The encoded protein is CASSLRPGKNSYEQYF.

The V call is TRBV15, the J call TRBJ2-5; D unclear. This CDR3 spans 16 amino acids. Trimming stripped 0 bases from V and 0 bases from J, with 11 bases between. In germline, CDR1 is LNHNV, CDR2 YYDKDF (reference sequence). In nucleotides, the CDR3 is TGTGCCACCAGCAGAGAAAAAGGGTATAACCAAGAGACCCAGTACTTC. As protein: CATSREKGYNQETQYF.

V usage is TRBV7-8 and J usage is TRBJ2-2; either TRBD1 or TRBD2 may supply D (5 bases each). The V gene's germline CDR1 is SGHVS and CDR2 FQNEAQ. V lost 10 bases to trimming and J lost 10 bases, with 22 bases between them. This CDR3 spans 14 amino acids. The CDR3 spells CATNLAGTGAELFF. The CDR3 bases are TGTGCCACCAATCTAGCCGGGACGGGCGCGGAGCTGTTTTTT.